The clone carrying this T cell receptor beta chain was seen repeatedly, ten times or more. The data were taken from a study of blood T cells in healthy people across ages. Together with a sample-barcoded 5' primer, a J-beta primer mix was included in a second PCR lasting roughly 6 to 12 cycles. Sequencing recovered at least 2.5 million CDR3-containing paired-end reads from each sample. TCRdb used MiXCR to reprocess the 5' RACE reads, holding one entry per CDR3 protein. The sample shows over a million distinct CDR3 sequences, about 43% of them seen only once. The extraction recovered at least 5.5 micrograms of total RNA per sample. The CDR3 has 13 residues. From germline, CDR1 is ENHRY and CDR2 SYGVKD. J lost 2 bases, V lost 7 bases, and 3 bases had no gene match.

Sequenced sample: blood. This clonotype was sampled from a woman in her late teens or twenties in good health. The V call is TRBV10-3, the J call TRBJ1-2; 8 nucleotides align to TRBD1. Here the CDR3 DNA reads TGTGCCATCACCGGACAGGGAAACTATGGCTACACCTTC. This codes for CAITGQGNYGYTF.